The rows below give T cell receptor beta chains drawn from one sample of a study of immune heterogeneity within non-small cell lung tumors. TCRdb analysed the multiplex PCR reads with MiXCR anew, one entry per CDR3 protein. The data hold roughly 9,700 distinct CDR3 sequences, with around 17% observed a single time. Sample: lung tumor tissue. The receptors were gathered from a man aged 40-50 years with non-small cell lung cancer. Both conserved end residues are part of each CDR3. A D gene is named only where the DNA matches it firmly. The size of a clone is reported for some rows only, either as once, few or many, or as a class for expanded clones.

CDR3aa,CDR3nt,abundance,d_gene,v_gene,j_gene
CASSQSAREGNSPLHF,TGCGCCAGCAGCCAAAGCGCCCGGGAGGGTAATTCACCCCTCCACTTT,many,NA,TRBV4-1,TRBJ1-6
CASSLARGVYNEQFF,TGTGCCAGCAGCTTAGCCAGGGGAGTCTACAATGAGCAGTTCTTC,NA,NA,TRBV7-9,TRBJ2-1
CASSPSTGGREQLF,TGTGCCAGCTCACCATCGACGGGAGGTCGTGAGCAGTTATTC,NA,TRBD2,TRBV18,TRBJ2-1
CATSRSASGGTETQYF,TGTGCCACCAGCAGAAGCGCTAGCGGGGGAACGGAGACCCAGTACTTC,many,TRBD2,TRBV15,TRBJ2-5
CATSDPAGNKGEQYF,TGTGCCACCAGTGATCCCGCGGGTAACAAGGGGGAGCAGTACTTC,medium-sized,NA,TRBV24-1,TRBJ2-7
CASSSGDRGLYSNQPQHF,TGTGCCAGCAGCTCTGGGGACAGGGGGCTTTATAGCAATCAGCCCCAGCATTTT,medium-sized,TRBD1,TRBV12-3/TRBV12-4,TRBJ1-5
CASSLEVAGAGELFF,TGCGCCAGCAGCTTGGAGGTAGCGGGAGCTGGGGAGCTGTTTTTT,few,TRBD2,TRBV5-1,TRBJ2-2
CAIAVHIGASGSTGELFF,TGTGCCATCGCCGTCCATATAGGGGCTAGCGGGAGTACCGGGGAGCTGTTTTTT,many,TRBD2,TRBV10-3,TRBJ2-2
CSILGGGQGTDTQYF,TGCAGCATCCTGGGAGGGGGACAGGGCACAGATACGCAGTATTTT,many,NA,TRBV29-1,TRBJ2-3
CASSFLISYSYEQYF,TGTGCCAGCAGTTTCCTAATATCATACTCCTACGAGCAGTACTTC,medium-sized,NA,TRBV27,TRBJ2-7
CAISDIGAKMGETQYF,TGTGCCATCAGTGATATCGGGGCCAAAATGGGAGAGACCCAGTACTTC,NA,NA,TRBV10-3,TRBJ2-5
CASSVASLSEQFF,TGTGCCAGCAGCGTAGCGAGCCTTAGTGAGCAGTTCTTC,NA,NA,TRBV9,TRBJ2-1
CAISETSPNYEQYF,TGTGCCATCAGTGAGACCTCTCCTAACTACGAGCAGTACTTC,NA,NA,TRBV10-3,TRBJ2-7
CSASAPLLAGENIQYF,TGCAGTGCTAGTGCCCCTTTACTAGCGGGAGAGAACATTCAGTACTTC,many,TRBD2,TRBV20-1,TRBJ2-4
CSAKDYEQYF,TGCAGTGCTAAAGATTACGAGCAGTACTTC,medium-sized,NA,TRBV20-1,TRBJ2-7
CASSPGGLAGSSYNEQFF,TGTGCCAGCAGTCCCGGAGGGTTAGCGGGTAGCTCCTACAATGAGCAGTTCTTC,many,TRBD2,TRBV6-1,TRBJ2-1
CASVGQREGDNEQFF,TGTGCCAGCGTTGGACAGCGGGAGGGTGACAATGAGCAGTTCTTC,once,TRBD2,TRBV2,TRBJ2-1
CASSLNGRQETQYF,TGTGCCAGCAGCTTAAACGGGAGGCAGGAGACCCAGTACTTC,few,TRBD2,TRBV7-3,TRBJ2-5
CSAQKGYQPQHF,TGCAGTGCCCAGAAGGGGTATCAGCCCCAGCATTTT,medium-sized,NA,TRBV20-1,TRBJ1-5
CANSSGQQNNEQFF,NA,few,NA,TRBV18,TRBJ2-1
CASSPSEQGNNQPQHF,TGTGCCAGCAGTCCAAGCGAACAGGGAAACAATCAGCCCCAGCATTTT,few,NA,TRBV28,TRBJ1-5
CASSSAPQETQYF,TGTGCCAGCAGCTCAGCCCCTCAAGAGACCCAGTACTTC,many,NA,TRBV13,TRBJ2-5
CASRGGLGEKLFF,TGTGCCAGCAGAGGGGGGCTGGGGGAAAAACTGTTTTTT,many,NA,TRBV7-2,TRBJ1-4
CASSLFGGTGELFF,TGTGCCAGCAGTTTATTCGGGGGCACCGGGGAGCTGTTTTTT,medium-sized,NA,TRBV27,TRBJ2-2
CASIRGVSGNTIYF,TGTGCCAGCATCAGAGGGGTTTCTGGAAACACCATATATTTT,once,NA,TRBV7-8,TRBJ1-3
CASSSLRGGTEAFF,TGTGCCAGTAGTTCTCTCAGGGGGGGAACTGAAGCTTTCTTT,medium-sized,TRBD1,TRBV19,TRBJ1-1
CASSLRSGNYQFF,TGCGCCAGCAGCCTCCGAAGCGGGAATTATCAGTTCTTC,few,TRBD2,TRBV4-1,TRBJ2-1
CASNRGTDTQYF,TGTGCCAGCAACAGGGGCACAGATACGCAGTATTTT,many,NA,TRBV7-9,TRBJ2-3
CASSLPTLLNRGMNEKLFF,TGTGCCAGCAGTTTACCCACCCTCCTCAACAGGGGAATGAATGAAAAACTGTTTTTT,medium-sized,TRBD1,TRBV28,TRBJ1-4
CASSLVLAGLTDTQYF,TGTGCCAGCAGCTTAGTTTTAGCGGGGCTCACAGATACGCAGTATTTT,medium-sized,TRBD2,TRBV7-8,TRBJ2-3
CSVAAGDYGYTF,TGCAGCGTTGCGGCAGGGGACTATGGCTACACCTTC,medium-sized,NA,TRBV29-1,TRBJ1-2
CASSQLRLGRGSDTQYF,TGTGCCAGCAGCCAGCTCAGACTAGGCCGGGGTTCGGATACGCAGTATTTT,many,NA,TRBV3-1,TRBJ2-3
CASSFIKTGEPSTDTQYF,TGCGCCAGCAGCTTTATCAAAACGGGGGAACCTAGCACAGATACGCAGTATTTT,medium-sized,NA,TRBV5-1,TRBJ2-3
CASTFYNEQFF,TGTGCCAGCACCTTCTACAATGAGCAGTTCTTC,many,NA,TRBV7-2,TRBJ2-1
CASTAWSSQYF,TGTGCCAGCACCGCTTGGTCCTCGCAGTATTTT,medium-sized,NA,TRBV11-2,TRBJ2-3
CATSSPWDRGYDTEAFF,TGTGCCACCAGCAGTCCCTGGGACAGGGGTTATGACACTGAAGCTTTCTTT,medium-sized,TRBD1,TRBV15,TRBJ1-1
CASRQDPPQSSGANVLTF,TGCGCCAGCAGGCAAGATCCCCCCCAGAGCTCTGGGGCCAACGTCCTGACTTTC,few,NA,TRBV4-1,TRBJ2-6
CASSLDRDNEQFF,TGTGCCAGCAGCTTGGACCGTGACAATGAGCAGTTCTTC,NA,NA,TRBV7-3,TRBJ2-1
CAWSVVGQGMAGELFF,TGTGCCTGGAGTGTTGTGGGACAGGGGATGGCCGGGGAGCTGTTTTTT,once,TRBD1,TRBV30,TRBJ2-2
CAPMGQASRHTQYF,TGCGCCCCCATGGGACAGGCGTCCAGACATACGCAGTATTTT,medium-sized,TRBD1,TRBV10-1,TRBJ2-3
CASRTTGMNTEAFF,TGTGCCAGCAGAACAACAGGGATGAACACTGAAGCTTTCTTT,few,NA,TRBV6-2/TRBV6-3,TRBJ1-1
CASSPHSESSYEQYF,TGCGCCAGCAGCCCACACAGTGAGAGCTCCTACGAGCAGTACTTC,medium-sized,NA,TRBV4-1,TRBJ2-7
CASSSRTDYGYTF,TGTGCCAGCAGCTCGCGAACAGACTATGGCTACACCTTC,many,NA,TRBV5-5,TRBJ1-2
CASSLSRSPYQPQHF,TGTGCCAGCAGTTTATCAAGAAGTCCATATCAGCCCCAGCATTTT,medium-sized,NA,TRBV28,TRBJ1-5
CSVENRVGVSEQFF,TGCAGCGTTGAAAACAGGGTGGGGGTAAGTGAGCAGTTCTTC,many,NA,TRBV29-1,TRBJ2-1
CASSQGAWQPQHF,TGTGCCAGCAGCCAGGGGGCTTGGCAGCCCCAGCATTTT,many,TRBD1,TRBV5-8,TRBJ1-5
CASSYSLTNTEAFF,TGTGCCAGCAGTTACTCGCTGACGAACACTGAAGCTTTCTTT,medium-sized,NA,TRBV12-3/TRBV12-4,TRBJ1-1
CSARELGQFYYNSPLHF,TGCAGTGCTAGAGAATTGGGACAGTTTTATTATAATTCACCCCTCCACTTT,medium-sized,TRBD1,TRBV20-1,TRBJ1-6
CSATQKERVGGHEQFF,TGCAGTGCTACCCAAAAAGAGCGGGTGGGCGGGCATGAGCAGTTCTTC,NA,NA,TRBV20-1,TRBJ2-1
CASSIQGAGYGYTF,TGTGCCAGTAGTATCCAGGGCGCAGGCTATGGCTACACCTTC,many,NA,TRBV19,TRBJ1-2
CASSLEGAGAGARNEQFF,TGTGCCAGCAGCTTAGAGGGGGCTGGAGCGGGAGCTCGGAATGAGCAGTTCTTC,many,NA,TRBV7-8,TRBJ2-1
CASSVAGEADTQYF,TGTGCCAGCAGCGTTGCCGGGGAGGCAGATACGCAGTATTTT,many,NA,TRBV9,TRBJ2-3
CASSLVTDGRGYTF,TGTGCCAGCAGTCTGGTGACAGACGGGCGTGGCTACACCTTC,medium-sized,NA,TRBV6-1,TRBJ1-2
CASSEGTGPSYEQYF,TGTGCCAGCAGTGAAGGGACAGGTCCCTCCTACGAGCAGTACTTC,large,TRBD1,TRBV6-1,TRBJ2-7
CASSQDAAGPHEQFF,TGCGCCAGCAGCCAAGACGCGGCAGGGCCCCATGAGCAGTTCTTC,medium-sized,NA,TRBV4-3,TRBJ2-1
CASSQDRGTQYF,TGTGCCAGCAGCCAAGATCGGGGGACGCAGTACTTC,NA,NA,TRBV3-1,TRBJ2-5
CASSLGTGFGLAGGPSARDTQYF,TGTGCCAGCAGCCTAGGGACAGGTTTTGGACTAGCGGGAGGGCCATCCGCCCGAGATACGCAGTATTTT,many,TRBD2,TRBV5-6,TRBJ2-3
CASSQDVGQIYEQYF,TGCGCCAGCAGCCAAGATGTCGGGCAGATCTACGAGCAGTACTTC,many,NA,TRBV4-3,TRBJ2-7
CATSTTGRETQYF,TGTGCCACCAGCACCACAGGGAGAGAGACCCAGTACTTC,many,NA,TRBV15,TRBJ2-5
CSARDRDSNYGYTF,TGCAGTGCTAGGGACAGGGATAGTAACTATGGCTACACCTTC,medium-sized,TRBD1,TRBV20-1,TRBJ1-2